These 10 T cell receptor beta chains share one sample of origin, sequenced in a study of tumor-infiltrating lymphocytes in primary liver carcinoma. A constant-region primer primed TCR beta cDNA synthesis from about 0.45 ug of total RNA. Three rounds of nested multiplex PCR with slightly modified ARM-PCR produced TCR beta libraries. TRBV1-TRBV30 forward primers paired with a C-beta reverse primer drove the first two PCR rounds, roughly 10 cycles each. TCRdb reanalysed the multiplex PCR reads using MiXCR and keeps one entry per CDR3 protein. The sample shows more than 100,000 distinct CDR3 sequences, approximately 68% of them seen only once. Between about 17 and 34 mg of unsorted bulk tissue served as the source from which RNA and DNA were co-extracted. The sample consisted of tumor-adjacent normal liver tissue. Receptor source: a woman in her fifties or sixties with primary liver carcinoma and hepatitis B virus infection.

About this clonotype itself: At one end, the junction sequence differs from germline, possibly due to a read error. For the CDR3, the DNA is TGTGCCGGCAGTTTATCTTGGGGGACCCGGTCCTACGAGCAGTACTTC. Residues: CAGSLSWGTRSYEQYF. The chain has TRBV28 and TRBJ2-7; D may correspond to TRBD1 or TRBD2 (5 bases each). This CDR3 has 16 residues. Germline loops: CDR1 MDHEN, CDR2 SYDVKM.

The chain combines TRBV5-1 with TRBJ2-1; 11 bases align to TRBD2. V shed 4 bases and J 15 bases; nucleotides not matched to a gene: 18. Germline V CDR1 and CDR2: SGHRS, YFSETQ. There are 16 residues in the CDR3. The CDR3 sequence is CASSRTSGSWGNERFF. The CDR3 DNA follows: TGCGCCAGCAGCCGCACTAGCGGGAGTTGGGGCAATGAACGGTTCTTC. The full variable domain, completed using reference TRBV5-1 and TRBJ2-1, is KAGVTQTPRYLIKTRGQQVTLSCSPISGHRSVSWYQQTPGQGLQFLFEYFSETQRNKGNFPGRFSGRQFSNSRSEMNVSTLELGDSALYLCASSRTSGSWGNERFFGPGTRLTVL.

Comments on this clonotype: The conserved phenylalanine or tryptophan is not found at the CDR3 terminus, so this likely reflects a read error. V and J are TRBV11-3 and TRBJ2-1; 10 nucleotides agree with TRBD2. The CDR3 is made up of 17 amino acids. The germline CDR1 and CDR2 sequences are SGHNT and YENEEA. The CDR3 spells CACSFHVSAGGPNEQFI. The CDR3 nucleotides are TGTGCCTGCAGCTTTCACGTATCAGCGGGAGGGCCCAATGAGCAGTTCATC.

Points on this clonotype: The conserved phenylalanine or tryptophan is not found at the CDR3 terminus, so this likely reflects a read error. J is TRBJ2-6 and V is TRBV6-6; TRBD1 agrees at 7 bases. CDR1 is MNHNY and CDR2 is SVGAGI in the germline V gene (reference sequence). Germline trimming cut 7 bases from V and 7 bases from J; bases unmatched to any gene: 7. This CDR3 is 14 amino acids long. The DNA of the CDR3 is TGTGCCAGCAATAAATGGGACAGCGCCAACGTCCTGACTTCC. This gives the protein CASNKWDSANVLTS.

As regards this clonotype: Compared with germline, one end of the junction differs, possibly owing to a read error. This chain uses TRBV11-2 with TRBJ1-6; D remains unclear. CDR3 length: 14 amino acids. Looked up from germline, CDR1 is SGHAT and CDR2 is FQNNGV. The CDR3 here is CTSSELWSNSALHF. CDR3 nucleotides: TGTACCAGCAGCGAGCTTTGGTCGAATTCAGCCCTCCACTTT.

A note on this clonotype: This CDR3 fails to terminate in the conserved phenylalanine or tryptophan, so it likely reflects a read error. The rearrangement joins TRBV11-2 to TRBJ1-2, with D perhaps TRBD1 (5 bases). The CDR3 is made up of 14 amino acids. Germline V gene data show CDR1 as SGHAT and CDR2 as FQNNGV. The CDR3 DNA reads TGTGCCAACAGCCCTCAAAGGGGAGATAGGAGCTACACCCTC. Its protein is CANSPQRGDRSYTL.

The chain joins TRBV12-5 to TRBJ2-5, with D perhaps matching TRBD1 (6 bases). The CDR3 extends over 15 amino acids. Trimming shortened V by 9 bases and J by 9 bases, and 26 bases separated the two germline ends. The germline V gene encodes CDR1 LGHNT and CDR2 FRNRAP. The CDR3 reads CASGTSDSPGQAQYF. The CDR3 DNA is TGTGCTAGCGGTACCTCGGACAGCCCGGGGCAGGCCCAGTACTTC.

With regard to this clonotype: Germline and junction disagree at one end, which may indicate a read error. V and J are TRBV29-1 and TRBJ1-5; possibly TRBD1 for D (5 bases). Germline V gene data show CDR1 as SQVTM and CDR2 as ANQGSEA. CDR3 length: 13 amino acids. The CDR3: CSVDEGWNQPKHF. The CDR3 DNA reads as TGCAGCGTTGACGAGGGGTGGAATCAGCCCAAGCATTTT. Complete variable domain (other parts from reference TRBV29-1 and TRBJ1-5): SAVISQKPSRDICQRGTSLTIQCQVDSQVTMMFWYRQQPGQSLTLIATANQGSEATYESGFVIDKFPISRPNLTFSTLTVSNMSPEDSSIYLCSVDEGWNQPKHFGDGTRLSIL.

The chain combines TRBV12-5 with TRBJ1-1; D is unresolved. The CDR3 length is 15 residues. Looked up from germline, CDR1 is LGHNT and CDR2 is FRNRAP. The V end was cut by 1 base, the J end by 1 base, with 10 bases between. Here the CDR3 reads CASGLGKCPNTEAFF. CDR3 DNA sequence: TGTGCTAGTGGTTTGGGAAAGTGTCCGAACACTGAAGCTTTCTTT.

This clonotype has at least ten counts. The rearrangement links TRBV5-1 to TRBJ2-3; no reliable D call. The CDR3 length is 12 residues. Germline-derived CDR1 and CDR2 are SGHRS and YFSETQ. Trimming removed 2 bases at V and 3 bases at J, with 4 bases between. CDR3 in DNA: TGCGCCAGCAGCTTATTGACAGATACGCAGTATTTT. The encoded protein is CASSLLTDTQYF.